One sample yielded the 17 T cell receptor beta chains listed below, sequenced in a study of T cell repertoires in cytomegalovirus infection. TCRdb independently ran MiXCR on the reads; one entry per CDR3 protein. The sample shows hundreds of thousands of distinct CDR3 sequences, roughly a quarter of them seen only once. Sequences were obtained from CD8+ T cells from PBMCs. The receptors were sampled from a human donor in good health (CMV status not recorded). Some clones in this sample may be carry-over from other donors' samples.

V gene TRBV7-9 combines with J gene TRBJ2-5; D gene uncertain. Trimming removed 5 bases from V and 5 bases from J, with 12 bases in between. The CDR3 runs 13 residues. Germline V gene sequence: CDR1 SEHNR, CDR2 FQNEAQ (reference sequence). CDR3 nucleotide sequence: TGTGCCAGCAGCCCGCCAGAGGCGGAGACCCAGTACTTC. Protein: CASSPPEAETQYF.

This clonotype showed up many times. V gene TRBV28 combines with J gene TRBJ1-1; a weak D match, TRBD1 (5 bases). The V gene's germline CDR1 is MDHEN and CDR2 SYDVKM. The CDR3 contains 14 residues. The germline V and J ends were trimmed by 3 bases and 1 base, with 9 bases remaining between them. The CDR3 sequence: CASSFGGSNTEAFF. For the CDR3, the DNA is TGTGCCAGCAGTTTTGGGGGGTCGAACACTGAAGCTTTCTTT.

The gene calls are TRBV6-1 and TRBJ2-1, with 7 bases lining up with TRBD1. CDR1 is MNHNS, CDR2 SASEGT, per germline. The CDR3 loop spans 15 amino acids. The ends lost 3 bases at V and 3 bases at J; junction bases unmatched: 5. The CDR3 DNA sequence: TGTGCCAGCAGTGACGACCGGGACAGCTACAATGAGCAGTTCTTC. It yields the protein CASSDDRDSYNEQFF.

The J gene is TRBJ2-1, the V gene TRBV2; 8 nucleotides agree with TRBD2. After removal of 10 bases from V and 6 bases from J, the junction contained 14 bases not matched to a gene. Germline CDR1 is SNHLY and CDR2 is FYNNEI. The CDR3 has 15 residues. This CDR3 is CATQPRGEAINEQFF. Here the CDR3 DNA reads TGTGCCACCCAGCCGCGGGGGGAAGCTATCAATGAGCAGTTCTTC.

This clonotype was seen ten or more times. The V and J genes are TRBV6-2 or TRBV6-3 and TRBJ2-2; the D is unclear. Per germline, CDR1 MNHEY and CDR2 SVGEGT. CDR3 length: 12 amino acids. V dropped 7 bases and J dropped 4 bases, with 7 bases sitting between them. The CDR3 region is CASIPGTGELFF. The CDR3 DNA reads as TGTGCCAGCATCCCGGGCACCGGGGAGCTGTTTTTT.

This clonotype was counted between two and nine times. The chain links TRBV7-8 to TRBJ2-3; D is possibly TRBD1 or TRBD2 (5 bases each). The ends were cut back, 8 bases at V and 6 bases at J, with 12 bases in the middle. CDR1 is SGHVS and CDR2 is FQNEAQ in the germline V gene. CDR3 size: 12 residues. The CDR3 reads CASHGARDTQYF. The CDR3 DNA sequence: TGTGCCAGCCACGGGGCGAGGGATACGCAGTATTTT.

This chain joins TRBV4-2 and TRBJ2-1, with 10 bases matching TRBD2. The germline V gene encodes CDR1 LGHNA and CDR2 YNFKEQ. The trim removed 0 bases at V and 8 bases at J, leaving 10 bases unmatched. The CDR3 has 17 amino acids. The chain's CDR3 is CASSQEVVAGGGDEQFF. The CDR3 region has the DNA TGTGCCAGCAGCCAAGAGGTCGTAGCGGGGGGCGGCGATGAGCAGTTCTTC.

This clonotype was seen a few times. The V and J genes are TRBV7-9 and TRBJ2-2; D might be TRBD2 (6 bases). CDR3 length equals 15 residues. Trimming cost V 5 bases and J 6 bases, with 16 bases left between them. Germline CDR1 and CDR2: SEHNR and FQNEAQ (reference sequence). In DNA form, the CDR3 reads TGTGCCAGCAGCCCACCTACTAGCTCCCCCGGGGAGCTGTTTTTT. Protein product: CASSPPTSSPGELFF.

This clonotype was recorded a few times. The gene calls are TRBV6-4 and TRBJ1-1; 9 bases agree with TRBD1. This CDR3 is built from 13 residues. Germline CDR1 MRHNA, CDR2 SNTAGT. V shed 3 bases and J 11 bases; nucleotides not matched to a gene: 7. The CDR3 coding sequence is TGTGCCAGCAGTGAGTTGGACAGGGGTAATGCTTTCTTT. Protein product: CASSELDRGNAFF.

This clonotype turned up a few times. The V and J genes are TRBV12-3 or TRBV12-4 and TRBJ2-6; D remains ambiguous. Trimming removed 7 bases from V and 0 bases from J, with 10 bases in between. This CDR3 region has 15 residues. The chain's CDR3 is CASTFWDSGANVLTF. The CDR3 bases are TGTGCCAGCACCTTTTGGGACTCTGGGGCCAACGTCCTGACTTTC.

This chain joins TRBV20-1 and TRBJ2-3, with D possibly being TRBD1 (5 bases). The CDR3 contains 14 residues. The V gene's germline CDR1 is DFQATT and CDR2 SNEGSKA (reference sequence). Trimming took 4 bases from V and 1 from J, leaving 12 bases between them. Here the CDR3 reads CSAKDNGGTDTQYF. Here the CDR3 DNA reads TGCAGTGCTAAGGACAATGGCGGCACAGATACGCAGTATTTT.

The chain recombines TRBV20-1 with TRBJ1-4, with unresolved D. The CDR3 runs 15 residues. Germline CDR1 is DFQATT and CDR2 is SNEGSKA (reference sequence). The V end was cut by 4 bases, the J end by 6 bases, with 18 bases between. The CDR3 region is CSATLPLRRDEKLFF. CDR3 sequence (DNA): TGCAGTGCTACCCTACCGCTCAGACGGGATGAAAAACTGTTTTTT.

The chain joins TRBV6-5 to TRBJ2-5; D call uncertain. This CDR3 has 14 residues. Germline CDR1 is MNHEY and CDR2 is SVGAGI. Deletions cut 0 bases from V and 4 bases from J, with 9 bases between. The CDR3 sequence: CASSYSAFVETQYF. CDR3 DNA sequence: TGTGCCAGCAGTTACTCCGCGTTCGTAGAGACCCAGTACTTC.

This clonotype has ten or more counts. The chain uses TRBV12-3 or TRBV12-4 and TRBJ2-1, with TRBD2 matching over 7 bases. This CDR3 is 17 amino acids long. V dropped 1 base and J dropped 0; count of bases not matched to a gene: 6. The CDR3 spells CASSLGGGEGSYNEQFF. The CDR3 nucleotides are TGTGCCAGCAGTTTAGGGGGGGGAGAGGGCTCCTACAATGAGCAGTTCTTC.

This clonotype was observed at least ten times. The gene calls are TRBV28 and TRBJ1-5; a possible D gene is TRBD1 (6 bases). CDR3 length: 14 residues. V was shortened by 5 bases and J by 3 bases, with 11 bases between the two germline ends. The germline V gene encodes CDR1 MDHEN and CDR2 SYDVKM. The CDR3 sequence is CASSPTGFNQPQHF. Written as DNA, the CDR3 is TGTGCCAGCAGTCCTACAGGGTTCAATCAGCCCCAGCATTTT.

The chain is built from TRBV7-4 and TRBJ2-2, with D perhaps TRBD2 (6 bases). The germline gives CDR1 SGHVT, CDR2 SQSDAQ. The CDR3 covers 17 residues. V was shortened by 4 bases and J by 1 base, with 16 bases between the two germline ends. The CDR3, as DNA: TGTGCCAGCAGCTCCCCTTATAGCGGACGGAACACCGGGGAGCTGTTTTTT. This codes for CASSSPYSGRNTGELFF.

This clonotype was recorded many times. J is TRBJ2-1 and V is TRBV12-3 or TRBV12-4; no clear D gene. Trimming shortened V by 4 bases and J by 0 bases, and 4 bases separated the two germline ends. The CDR3 totals 13 residues. CDR3 in amino acids: CASSSSSYNEQFF. Here the CDR3 DNA reads TGTGCCAGCAGTTCGAGCTCCTACAATGAGCAGTTCTTC.